This entry features one TCR beta chain sequence. The method was immunoSEQ multiplex PCR; TCRdb's version includes in-frame clones alone and lacks a portion of them. The table lists about 370,000 clones, more than 80% of them singletons. This specimen belongs to a study of blood T cell repertoires in COVID-19. The CDR3 sequence is 16 residues long. The V end was cut by 4 bases, the J end by 4 bases, with 19 bases between. The V gene's germline CDR1 is LNHDA and CDR2 SQIVND (reference sequence). The chain has TRBV19 and TRBJ2-5, with D perhaps TRBD1 (6 bases). Sequencing was performed on peripheral blood. The source is a woman younger than 45 with COVID-19, enrolled during active disease. CDR3: CASSTDRSHLSETQYF. CDR3 DNA sequence: TGTGCCAGTAGTACAGACAGGTCCCATCTTTCAGAGACCCAGTACTTC.